The TCR beta chain under discussion was sequenced for a study of cytotoxic CD8 clonotypes in ibrutinib-treated CLL. Overall study: The taking of response samples occurred after a median about 12 months of treatment, with a range of 6 to 36.

Findings of the study overall: Pretreatment clonality was elevated relative to age-matched healthy donors and paralleled circulating CD8+ T-cell counts. Sampling time points were not equivalent between sustained-remission and progressing patients.

A 1 in 200,000 to 1 in 1 million T cell depth was the sequencing target. Sequencing was performed with immunoSEQ multiplex PCR; in TCRdb, only in-frame clones are kept and a portion is missing. The top ten hold roughly 6% of the sample, which has 250,000 to 350,000 clones, approximately 76% seen once. This clone was counted a single time. Its antigen is unidentified. The CDR3 sequence is 13 residues long. Germline V gene lookup returns CDR1 SGDLS and CDR2 YYNGEE. With 7 bases removed from V and 1 base from J, the gap between germline ends came to 12 bases. The source was PBMCs, collected at disease progression, from a patient treated with ibrutinib. V is TRBV9 and J is TRBJ2-7; no reliable D call. This receptor was taken from a human donor with chronic lymphocytic leukemia. The CDR3, as DNA: TGTGCCAGCGCCATTGACATATCCTACGAGCAGTACTTC. Its translation is CASAIDISYEQYF.